Ten or more counts support the clone carrying this TCR beta chain. What it recognizes is unknown. Regarding time point: pre-sensitization, week 0. Treatment defined: therapeutic diphenylcyclopropenone sensitization with weekly scalp DPC. This sample was included in a study of human T cells and chemical hapten exposure. The length of the CDR3 is 14 residues. Germline loops: CDR1 GTSNPN, CDR2 SVGIG (reference sequence). V lost 4 bases and J lost 1, with 13 bases in between. Study-level points and caveats: No alteration of TCRs above 1 in 1000 frequency was seen with DPC sensitization.

TCRdb recomputed calls from the RACE reads with MiXCR, one row per CDR3 protein. The sample lists roughly 88,000 distinct CDR3 sequences, 8% to 10% seen once, with 3.6% in the top ten. This sequence was found in a woman aged 40 to 50 with alopecia areata. Some clones in this sample may be carry-over from other donors' samples. This rearrangement joins TRBV30 to TRBJ1-1; D is undetermined. Sequencing used whole blood, obtained in connection with sensitization to the hapten diphenylcyclopropenone (DPC). The CDR3 spells CAWMAHSSNTEAFF. The CDR3 DNA sequence: TGTGCCTGGATGGCACACTCCTCGAACACTGAAGCTTTCTTT.